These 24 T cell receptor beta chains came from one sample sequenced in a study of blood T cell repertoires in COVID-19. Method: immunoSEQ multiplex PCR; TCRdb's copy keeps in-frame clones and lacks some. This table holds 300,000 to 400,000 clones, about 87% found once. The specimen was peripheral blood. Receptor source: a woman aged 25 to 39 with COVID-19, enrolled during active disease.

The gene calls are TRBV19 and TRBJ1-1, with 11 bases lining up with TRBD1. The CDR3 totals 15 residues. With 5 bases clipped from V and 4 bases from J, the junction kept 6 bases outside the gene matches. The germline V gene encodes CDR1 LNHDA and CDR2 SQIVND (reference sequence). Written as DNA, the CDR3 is TGTGCCAGTAGTTTAGGACAGGGGGCCGGCACTGAAGCTTTCTTT. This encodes CASSLGQGAGTEAFF.

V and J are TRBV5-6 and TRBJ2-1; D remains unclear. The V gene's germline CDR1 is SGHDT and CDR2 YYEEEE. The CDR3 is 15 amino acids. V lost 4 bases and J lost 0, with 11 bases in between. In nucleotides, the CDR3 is TGTGCCAGCAGCCACTCCGGTGTCTCCTACAATGAGCAGTTCTTC. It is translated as CASSHSGVSYNEQFF. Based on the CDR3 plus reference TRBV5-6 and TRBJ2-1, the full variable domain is DAGVTQSPTHLIKTRGQQVTLRCSPKSGHDTVSWYQQALGQGPQFIFQYYEEEERQRGNFPDRFSGHQFPNYSSELNVNALLLGDSALYLCASSHSGVSYNEQFFGPGTRLTVL.

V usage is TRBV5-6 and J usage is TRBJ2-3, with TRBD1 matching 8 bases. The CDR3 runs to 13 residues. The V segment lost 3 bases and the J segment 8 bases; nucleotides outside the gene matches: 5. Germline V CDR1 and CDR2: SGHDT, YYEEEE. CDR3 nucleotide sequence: TGTGCCAGCAGCTCGGACAGGGTTGGTACGCAGTATTTT. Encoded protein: CASSSDRVGTQYF.

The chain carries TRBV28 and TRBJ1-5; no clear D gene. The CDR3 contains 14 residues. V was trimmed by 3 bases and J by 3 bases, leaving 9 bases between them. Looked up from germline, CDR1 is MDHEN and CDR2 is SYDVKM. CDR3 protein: CASSLGSHNQPQHF. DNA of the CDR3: TGTGCCAGCAGTTTGGGCAGCCACAATCAGCCCCAGCATTTT.

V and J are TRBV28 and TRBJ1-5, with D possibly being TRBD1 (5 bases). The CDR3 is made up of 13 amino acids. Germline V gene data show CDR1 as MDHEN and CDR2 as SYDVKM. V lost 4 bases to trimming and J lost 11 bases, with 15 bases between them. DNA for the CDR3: TGTGCCAGCAGTTCCCCCGGGGGGGTAGCCCAGCATTTT. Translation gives CASSSPGGVAQHF.

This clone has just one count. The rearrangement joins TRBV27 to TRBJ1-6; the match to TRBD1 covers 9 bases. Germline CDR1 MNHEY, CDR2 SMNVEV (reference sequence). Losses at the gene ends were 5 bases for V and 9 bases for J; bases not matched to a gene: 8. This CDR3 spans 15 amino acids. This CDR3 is CASSPSTGGGSPLHF. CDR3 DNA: TGTGCCAGCAGTCCCTCGACAGGGGGGGGTTCACCCCTCCACTTT.

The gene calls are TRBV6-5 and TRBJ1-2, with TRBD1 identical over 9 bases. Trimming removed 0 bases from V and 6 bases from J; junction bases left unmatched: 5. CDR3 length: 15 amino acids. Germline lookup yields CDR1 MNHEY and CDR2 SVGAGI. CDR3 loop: CASSYSDRGGNGYTF. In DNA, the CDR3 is TGTGCCAGCAGTTACTCCGACAGGGGGGGAAATGGCTACACCTTC.

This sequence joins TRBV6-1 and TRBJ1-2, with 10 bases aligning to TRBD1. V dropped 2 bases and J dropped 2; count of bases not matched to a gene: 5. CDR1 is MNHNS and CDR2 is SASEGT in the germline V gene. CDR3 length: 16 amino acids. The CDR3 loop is CASSEWTGGSNYGYTF. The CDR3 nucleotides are TGTGCCAGCAGTGAATGGACAGGGGGTTCGAACTATGGCTACACCTTC.

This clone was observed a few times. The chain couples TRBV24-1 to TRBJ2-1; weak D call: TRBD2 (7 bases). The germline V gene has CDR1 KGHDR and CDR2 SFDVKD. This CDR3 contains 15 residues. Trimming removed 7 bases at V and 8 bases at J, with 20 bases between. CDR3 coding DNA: TGTGCCACCAGCAGGCCCGAAGGGGGGGTAGATGAGCAGTTCTTC. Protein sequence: CATSRPEGGVDEQFF.

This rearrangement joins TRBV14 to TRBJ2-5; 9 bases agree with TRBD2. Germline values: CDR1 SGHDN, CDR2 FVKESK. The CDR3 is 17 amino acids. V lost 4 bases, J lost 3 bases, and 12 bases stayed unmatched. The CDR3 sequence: CASSLGSGGSTKETQYF. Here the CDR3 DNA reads TGTGCCAGCAGCCTGGGTAGCGGGGGATCAACAAAAGAGACCCAGTACTTC.

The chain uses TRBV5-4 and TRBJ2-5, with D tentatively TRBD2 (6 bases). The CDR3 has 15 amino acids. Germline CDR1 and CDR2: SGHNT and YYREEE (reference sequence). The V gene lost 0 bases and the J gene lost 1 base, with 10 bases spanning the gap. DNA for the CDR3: TGTGCCAGCAGCTTGGCCGGGGGTATCCAAGAGACCCAGTACTTC. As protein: CASSLAGGIQETQYF.

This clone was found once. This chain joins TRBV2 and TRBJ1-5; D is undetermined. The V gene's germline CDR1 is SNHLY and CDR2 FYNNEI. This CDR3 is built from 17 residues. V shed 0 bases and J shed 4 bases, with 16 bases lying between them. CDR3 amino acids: CASSEAHGGFGNQPQHF. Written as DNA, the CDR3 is TGTGCCAGCAGTGAAGCGCATGGAGGGTTCGGGAATCAGCCCCAGCATTTT. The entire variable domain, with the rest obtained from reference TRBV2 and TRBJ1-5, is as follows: EPEVTQTPSHQVTQMGQEVILRCVPISNHLYFYWYRQILGQKVEFLVSFYNNEISEKSEIFDDQFSVERPDGSNFTLKIRSTKLEDSAMYFCASSEAHGGFGNQPQHFGDGTRLSIL.

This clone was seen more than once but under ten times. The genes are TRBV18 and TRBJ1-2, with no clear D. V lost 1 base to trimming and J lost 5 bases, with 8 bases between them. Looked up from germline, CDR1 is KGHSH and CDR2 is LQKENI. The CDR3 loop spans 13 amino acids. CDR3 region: CASSPRAEYGYTF. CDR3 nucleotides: TGTGCCAGCTCACCACGGGCAGAATATGGCTACACCTTC.

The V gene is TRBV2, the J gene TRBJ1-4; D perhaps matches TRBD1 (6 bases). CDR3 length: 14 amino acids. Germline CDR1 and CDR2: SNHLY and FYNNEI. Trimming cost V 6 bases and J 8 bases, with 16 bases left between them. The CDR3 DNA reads TGTGCCAGCAGGCAACAGGGTAGTTTGGAAAAACTGTTTTTT. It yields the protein CASRQQGSLEKLFF.

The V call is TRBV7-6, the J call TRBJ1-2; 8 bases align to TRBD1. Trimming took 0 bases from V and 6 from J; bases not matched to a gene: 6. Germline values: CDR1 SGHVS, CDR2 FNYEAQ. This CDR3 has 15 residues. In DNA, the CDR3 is TGTGCCAGCAGCTTAGCGCCTCAGGGGGCGGATGGCTACACCTTC. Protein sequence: CASSLAPQGADGYTF.

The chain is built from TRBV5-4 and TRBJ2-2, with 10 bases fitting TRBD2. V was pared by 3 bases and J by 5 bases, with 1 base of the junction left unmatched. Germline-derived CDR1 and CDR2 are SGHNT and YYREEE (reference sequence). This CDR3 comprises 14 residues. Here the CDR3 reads CASSSGLATGELFF. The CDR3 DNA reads TGTGCCAGCAGCTCGGGACTAGCGACCGGGGAGCTGTTTTTT.

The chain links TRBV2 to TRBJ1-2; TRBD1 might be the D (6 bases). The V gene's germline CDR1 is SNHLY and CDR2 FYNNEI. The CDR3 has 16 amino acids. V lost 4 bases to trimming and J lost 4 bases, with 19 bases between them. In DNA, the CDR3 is TGTGCCAGCAGTGGAGACACTTCCGGGACACCCTATGGCTACACCTTC. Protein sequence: CASSGDTSGTPYGYTF.

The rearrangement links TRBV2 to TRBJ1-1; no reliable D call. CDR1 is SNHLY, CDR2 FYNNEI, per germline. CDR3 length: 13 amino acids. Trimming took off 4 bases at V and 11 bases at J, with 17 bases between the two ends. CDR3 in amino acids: CASSVQIRSAAFF. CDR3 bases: TGTGCCAGCAGTGTGCAGATTAGGAGCGCGGCTTTCTTT.

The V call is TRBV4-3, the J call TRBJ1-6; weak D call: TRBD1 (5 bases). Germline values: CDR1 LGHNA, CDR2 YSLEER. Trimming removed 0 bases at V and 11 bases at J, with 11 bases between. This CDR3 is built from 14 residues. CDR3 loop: CASSQDRGGTPLHF. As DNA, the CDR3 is TGCGCCAGCAGCCAAGATCGGGGGGGGACACCCCTCCACTTT.

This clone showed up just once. The CDR3 is CASSPQLAVTDTQYF. As DNA, the CDR3 is TGTGCCAGCAGCCCTCAACTAGCGGTCACAGATACGCAGTATTTT. The rearrangement uses TRBV9 and TRBJ2-3, with 8 bases fitting TRBD2. Per the germline V gene, CDR1 is SGDLS and CDR2 is YYNGEE. V lost 4 bases and J lost 2; bases outside the gene matches: 6. The CDR3 loop spans 15 amino acids. Complete variable domain (other parts from reference TRBV9 and TRBJ2-3): DSGVTQTPKHLITATGQRVTLRCSPRSGDLSVYWYQQSLDQGLQFLIQYYNGEERAKGNILERFSAQQFPDLHSELNLSSLELGDSALYFCASSPQLAVTDTQYFGPGTRLTVL.

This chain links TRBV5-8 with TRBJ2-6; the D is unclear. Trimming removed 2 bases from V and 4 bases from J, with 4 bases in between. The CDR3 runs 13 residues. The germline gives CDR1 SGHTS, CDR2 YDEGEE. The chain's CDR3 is CASSFSGANVLTF. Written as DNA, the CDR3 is TGTGCCAGCAGCTTCTCCGGGGCCAACGTCCTGACTTTC.

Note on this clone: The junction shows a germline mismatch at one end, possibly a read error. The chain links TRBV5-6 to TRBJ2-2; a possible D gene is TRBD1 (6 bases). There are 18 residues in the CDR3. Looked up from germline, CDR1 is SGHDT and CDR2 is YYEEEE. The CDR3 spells CASSREGLRTVNIGELFF. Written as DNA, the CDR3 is TGTGCCAGCAGCCGAGAGGGGTTGAGGACAGTAAACATCGGGGAGCTGTTTTTT.

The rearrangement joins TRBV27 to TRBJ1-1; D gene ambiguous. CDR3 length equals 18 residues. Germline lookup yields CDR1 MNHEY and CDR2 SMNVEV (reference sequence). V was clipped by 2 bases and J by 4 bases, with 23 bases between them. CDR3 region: CASSLGTPGGPKGTEAFF. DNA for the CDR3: TGTGCCAGCAGTTTAGGTACCCCTGGAGGCCCGAAGGGCACTGAAGCTTTCTTT.

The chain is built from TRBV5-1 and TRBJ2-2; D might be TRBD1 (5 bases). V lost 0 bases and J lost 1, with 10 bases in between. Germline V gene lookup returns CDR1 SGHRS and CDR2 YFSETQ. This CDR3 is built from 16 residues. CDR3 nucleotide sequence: TGCGCCAGCAGCTTGGGGCAGGGAATGAACACCGGGGAGCTGTTTTTT. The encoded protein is CASSLGQGMNTGELFF.